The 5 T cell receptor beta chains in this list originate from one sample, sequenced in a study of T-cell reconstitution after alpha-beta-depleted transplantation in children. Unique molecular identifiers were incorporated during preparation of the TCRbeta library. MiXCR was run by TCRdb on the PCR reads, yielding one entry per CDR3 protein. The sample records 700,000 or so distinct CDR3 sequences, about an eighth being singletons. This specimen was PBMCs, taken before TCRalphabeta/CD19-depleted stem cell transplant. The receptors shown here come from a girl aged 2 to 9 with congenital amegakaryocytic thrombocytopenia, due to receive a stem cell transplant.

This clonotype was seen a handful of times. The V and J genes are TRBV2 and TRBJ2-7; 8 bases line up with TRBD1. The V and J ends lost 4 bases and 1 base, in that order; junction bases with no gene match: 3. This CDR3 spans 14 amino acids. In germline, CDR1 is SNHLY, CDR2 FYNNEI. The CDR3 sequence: CASSAGGWSYEQYF. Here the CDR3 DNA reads TGTGCCAGCAGTGCAGGGGGCTGGTCCTACGAGCAGTACTTC.

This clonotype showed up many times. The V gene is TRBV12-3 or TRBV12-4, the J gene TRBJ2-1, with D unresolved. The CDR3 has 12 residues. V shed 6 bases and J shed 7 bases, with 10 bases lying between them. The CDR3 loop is CASSLGINEQFF. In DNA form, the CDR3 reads TGTGCCAGCAGCCTAGGGATAAATGAGCAGTTCTTC.

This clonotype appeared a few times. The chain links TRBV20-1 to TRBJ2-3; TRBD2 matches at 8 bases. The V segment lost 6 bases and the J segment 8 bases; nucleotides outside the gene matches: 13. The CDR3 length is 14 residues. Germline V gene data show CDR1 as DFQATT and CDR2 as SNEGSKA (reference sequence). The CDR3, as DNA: TGCAGTGCCCATCCGGGAGGGCTGGTGGGTACGCAGTATTTT. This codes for CSAHPGGLVGTQYF.

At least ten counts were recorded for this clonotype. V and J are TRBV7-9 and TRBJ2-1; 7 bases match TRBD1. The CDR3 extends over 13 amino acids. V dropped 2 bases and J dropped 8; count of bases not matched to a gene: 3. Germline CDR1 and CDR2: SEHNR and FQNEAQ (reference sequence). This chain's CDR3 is CASSLYQGDEQFF. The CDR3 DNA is TGTGCCAGCAGCTTATATCAGGGGGATGAGCAGTTCTTC.

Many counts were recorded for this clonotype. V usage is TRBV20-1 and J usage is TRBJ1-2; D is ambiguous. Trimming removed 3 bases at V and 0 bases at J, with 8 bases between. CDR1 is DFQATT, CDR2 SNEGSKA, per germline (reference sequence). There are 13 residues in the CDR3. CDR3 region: CSARLTTNYGYTF. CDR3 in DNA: TGCAGTGCTAGGCTTACTACTAACTATGGCTACACCTTC.